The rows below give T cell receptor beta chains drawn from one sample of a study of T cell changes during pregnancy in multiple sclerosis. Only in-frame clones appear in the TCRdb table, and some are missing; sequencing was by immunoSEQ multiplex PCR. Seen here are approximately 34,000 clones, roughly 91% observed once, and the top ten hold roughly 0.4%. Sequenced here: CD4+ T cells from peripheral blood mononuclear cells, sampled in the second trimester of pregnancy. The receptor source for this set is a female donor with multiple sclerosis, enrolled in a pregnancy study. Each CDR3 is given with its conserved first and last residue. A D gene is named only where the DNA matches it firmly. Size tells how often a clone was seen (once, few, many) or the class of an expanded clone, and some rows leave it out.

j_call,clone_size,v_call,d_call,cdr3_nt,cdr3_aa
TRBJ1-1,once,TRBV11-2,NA,TGTGCCAGCAGCTTAGATCGGTTCGTCACTGAAGCTTTCTTT,CASSLDRFVTEAFF
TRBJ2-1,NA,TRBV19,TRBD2,TGTGCCAGTAGTAGACTAGCGGGAGGTCACAATGAGCAGTTCTTC,CASSRLAGGHNEQFF
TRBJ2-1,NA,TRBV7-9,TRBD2,TGTGCCAGCAGCTATATACTAGCGGGAGACAATGAGCAGTTCTTC,CASSYILAGDNEQFF
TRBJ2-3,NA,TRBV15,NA,TGTGCCACCAGCAGAGGGGGCGTCACAGATACGCAGTATTTT,CATSRGGVTDTQYF
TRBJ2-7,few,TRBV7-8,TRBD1,TGTGCCAGCAGCTCCACCGGGACAGGGGGCACGGGGGAGCAGTACTTC,CASSSTGTGGTGEQYF
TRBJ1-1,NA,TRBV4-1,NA,TGCGCCAGCAGCCAAGAGGTCGCAGGGGTGAACACTGAAGCTTTCTTT,CASSQEVAGVNTEAFF
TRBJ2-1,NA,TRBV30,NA,TGTGCCTGGAGTACCATTCAGGGGCAGTTCTTC,CAWSTIQGQFF
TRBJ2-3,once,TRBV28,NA,TGTGCCAGCAGTTTTGGAGGAGTCATGGATACGCAGTATTTT,CASSFGGVMDTQYF
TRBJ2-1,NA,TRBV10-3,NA,TGTGCCATCAGTGAGTACGGGCAGGGGAGACCCTACAATGAGCAGTTCTTC,CAISEYGQGRPYNEQFF
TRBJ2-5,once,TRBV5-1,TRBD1,TGCGCCAGCAGCCCGGGACAGGGGGCCGTGACCCAGTACTTC,CASSPGQGAVTQYF
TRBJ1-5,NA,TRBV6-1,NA,TGTGCCAGCAGTACAATGAATCAGCCCCAGCATTTT,CASSTMNQPQHF
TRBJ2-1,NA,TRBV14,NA,TGTGCCAGCAGCCTAGCGGCGGTCCCCTACAATGAGCAGTTCTTC,CASSLAAVPYNEQFF
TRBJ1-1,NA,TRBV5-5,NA,TGTGCCAGCAGCTTAGGAGGGACCACTGAAGCTTTCTTT,CASSLGGTTEAFF
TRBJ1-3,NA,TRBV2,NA,TGTGCCAGCAGCTGGGGCTCGAATGGAAACACCATATATTTT,CASSWGSNGNTIYF
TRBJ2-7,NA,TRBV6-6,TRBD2,TGTGCCAGCAGTCCAGGGACTAGCGGGAATACCTACGAGCAGTACTTC,CASSPGTSGNTYEQYF
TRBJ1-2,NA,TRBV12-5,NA,TGTGCTAGTGGTTTGTCTGGGGGGGGCTACACCTTC,CASGLSGGGYTF
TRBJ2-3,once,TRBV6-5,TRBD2,TGTGCCAGCAGTTTCACTAGCGGACGCACAGATACGCAGTATTTT,CASSFTSGRTDTQYF
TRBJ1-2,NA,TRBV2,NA,TGTGCCAGCAATAGGGACACCACCTATGGCTACACCTTC,CASNRDTTYGYTF
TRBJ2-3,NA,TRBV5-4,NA,TGTGCCAGCAGCGGGATCGGGCGGGGCACAGATACGCAGTATTTT,CASSGIGRGTDTQYF
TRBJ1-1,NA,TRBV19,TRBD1,TGTGCCAGTAGTGTATTCCAGGGGGTGACTGAAGCTTTCTTT,CASSVFQGVTEAFF
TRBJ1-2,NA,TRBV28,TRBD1,TGTGCCAGCAGTTTGACGGCCAGGGGGCGCAATGGCTACACCTTC,CASSLTARGRNGYTF
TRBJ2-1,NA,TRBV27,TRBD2,TGTGCCAGCAGTTTACTTAGCGGGAGCTGGCAGTTCTTC,CASSLLSGSWQFF
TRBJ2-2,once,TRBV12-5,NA,TGTGCTAGTGGTTTGGTACAGGGTACCGGGGAGCTGTTTTTT,CASGLVQGTGELFF
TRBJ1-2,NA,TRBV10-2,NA,TGCGCCAGCAGTGAGTCGGGACGGGGGACCTTC,CASSESGRGTF
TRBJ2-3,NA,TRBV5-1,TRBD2,TGCGCCAGCAGCACGGGACTAGCGGGAGTCCGTAGCACAGATACGCAGTATTTT,CASSTGLAGVRSTDTQYF
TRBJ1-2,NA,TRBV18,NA,TGTGCCAGCTCACCCCTGGACAGCCCTAACTATGGCTACACCTTC,CASSPLDSPNYGYTF
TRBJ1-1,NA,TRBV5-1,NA,TGCGCCAGCAGCTTTGCGGGGCGGAGCACTGAAGCTTTCTTT,CASSFAGRSTEAFF
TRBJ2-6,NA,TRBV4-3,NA,TGCGCCAGCAGCCAAGCCTCGAGGGTCTCTGGGGCCAACGTCCTGACTTTC,CASSQASRVSGANVLTF
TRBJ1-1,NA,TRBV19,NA,TGTGCCAGTAGTACCGGGTACAGGGCTGAAGCTTTCTTT,CASSTGYRAEAFF
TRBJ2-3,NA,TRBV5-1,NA,TGCGCCAGCAGCTTGGGAGGGACAGATACGCAGTATTTT,CASSLGGTDTQYF
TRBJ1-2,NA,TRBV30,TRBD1,TGTGCCTGGAGTGTACGACAGGGCGCTAACTATGGCTACACCTTC,CAWSVRQGANYGYTF
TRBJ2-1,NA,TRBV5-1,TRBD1,TGCGCCAGCAGCTTGGACGGACAGGGGTTGAATGAGCAGTTCTTC,CASSLDGQGLNEQFF
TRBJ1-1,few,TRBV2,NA,TGTGCCAGCAGTGAACAAGGGGGGAACACTGAAGCTTTCTTT,CASSEQGGNTEAFF
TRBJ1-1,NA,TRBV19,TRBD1,TGTGCCAGTAGTCCAGCCAGGGGGCGGAACACTGAAGCTTTCTTT,CASSPARGRNTEAFF
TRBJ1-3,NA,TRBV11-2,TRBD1,TGTGCCAGCAGTCAGGGGGTCCTCTCTGGAAACACCATATATTTT,CASSQGVLSGNTIYF
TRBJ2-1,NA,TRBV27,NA,TGTGCCAGCAGTTCCTGGGGAGACCTCAATGAGCAGTTCTTC,CASSSWGDLNEQFF
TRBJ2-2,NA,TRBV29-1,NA,TGCAGCGCACGTACGAGTAACACCGGGGAGCTGTTTTTT,CSARTSNTGELFF
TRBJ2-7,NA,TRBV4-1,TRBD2,TGCGCCAGCAGCCAAGATCCCCCTGGGGGCGGGGGGCGCGGGTACGAGCAGTACTTC,CASSQDPPGGGGRGYEQYF
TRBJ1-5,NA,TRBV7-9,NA,TGTGCCAGCAGCTCCATAGCCCACAGGGAAGGGCCCCAGCATTTT,CASSSIAHREGPQHF
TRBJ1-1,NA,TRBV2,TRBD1,TGTGCCAGCAGCGGGCTACAGGGGTGGGGCACTGAAGCTTTCTTT,CASSGLQGWGTEAFF
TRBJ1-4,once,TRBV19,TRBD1,TGTGCCAGTAGTATAGACAGGGGGCGCGATGAAAAACTGTTTTTT,CASSIDRGRDEKLFF
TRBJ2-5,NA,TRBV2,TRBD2,TGTGCCAGCAGTCCTAGCGGGCTCGGAGAGACCCAGTACTTC,CASSPSGLGETQYF
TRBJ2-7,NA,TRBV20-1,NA,TGCAGTGGAGGGGGTCGCTACGAGCAGTACTTC,CSGGGRYEQYF
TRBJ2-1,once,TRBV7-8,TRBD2,TGTGCCAGCAGCCCTAGCGGGAGAGAGAAGTTCTTC,CASSPSGREKFF
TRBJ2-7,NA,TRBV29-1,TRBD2,TGCAGCGCGGGAGGGGCGGGCTTCTACGAGCAGTACTTC,CSAGGAGFYEQYF
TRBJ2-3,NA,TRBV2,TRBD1,TGTGCCAGCAGCGCCGGGACAGGGGGGGATACGCAGTATTTT,CASSAGTGGDTQYF
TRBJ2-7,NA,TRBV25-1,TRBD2,TGTGCCAGCAGTGAATGCTATAGCGGGACGAGCTCCTACGAGCAGTACTTC,CASSECYSGTSSYEQYF
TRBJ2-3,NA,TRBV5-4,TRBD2,TGTGCCAGCATGATAGGGACTAGCGCTACAGATACGCAGTATTTT,CASMIGTSATDTQYF
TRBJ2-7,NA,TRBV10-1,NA,TGCGCCAGCAGTGAGACCATTCAGATCGGGTCCTACGAGCAGTACTTC,CASSETIQIGSYEQYF
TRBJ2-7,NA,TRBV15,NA,TGTGCCACCAGCAGAGGGGAGGGACCAGGGGGCCTCTACGAGCAGTACTTC,CATSRGEGPGGLYEQYF
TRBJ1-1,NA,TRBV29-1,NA,TGCAGCGTTGACAGATTGAACACTGAAGCTTTCTTT,CSVDRLNTEAFF
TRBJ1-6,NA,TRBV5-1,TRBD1,TGCGCCAGCACGACGCCGGGACAGCATAATTCACCCCTCCACTTT,CASTTPGQHNSPLHF
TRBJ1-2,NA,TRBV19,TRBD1,TGTGCCAGTAACAACCACGGGACAGGACCCTCTAACTATGGCTACACCTTC,CASNNHGTGPSNYGYTF
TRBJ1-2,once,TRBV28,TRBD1,TGTGCCAGCAGTCGACAGGGAGGCTATGGCTACACCTTC,CASSRQGGYGYTF
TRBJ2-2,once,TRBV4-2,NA,TGTGCCAGCAGCCAAGATGTAACAGGGGGGAGGGCCGGGGAGCTGTTTTTT,CASSQDVTGGRAGELFF